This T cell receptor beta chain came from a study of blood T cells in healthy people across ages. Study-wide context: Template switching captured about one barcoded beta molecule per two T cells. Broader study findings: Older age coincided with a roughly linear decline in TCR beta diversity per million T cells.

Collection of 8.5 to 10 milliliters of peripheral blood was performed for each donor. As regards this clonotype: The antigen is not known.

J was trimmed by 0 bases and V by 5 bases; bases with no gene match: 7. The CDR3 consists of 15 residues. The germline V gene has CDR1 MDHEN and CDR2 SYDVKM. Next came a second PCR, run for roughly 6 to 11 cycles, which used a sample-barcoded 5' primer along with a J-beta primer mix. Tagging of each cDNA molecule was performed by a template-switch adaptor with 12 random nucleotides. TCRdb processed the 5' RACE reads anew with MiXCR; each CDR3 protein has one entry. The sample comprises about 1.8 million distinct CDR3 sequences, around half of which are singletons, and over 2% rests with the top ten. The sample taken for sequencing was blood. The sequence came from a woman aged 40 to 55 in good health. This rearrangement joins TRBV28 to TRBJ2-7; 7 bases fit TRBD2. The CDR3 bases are TGTGCCAGCAGTGTGGGGGGGGGAACCTCCTACGAGCAGTACTTC. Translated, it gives CASSVGGGTSYEQYF.